This T cell receptor (beta chain) was recorded in a study of long-term antiretroviral therapy in people with HIV. Notes on the study in general: There were no data on ART adherence, viral resistance or therapy changes, a gap that limits inferences about post-ART repertoire changes. Clonotypes expanded prior to ART showed repertoire dominance at all sampled time points.

The V gene lost 6 bases and the J gene lost 9 bases, with 13 bases spanning the gap. The CDR3 is 12 residues long. Germline V CDR1 and CDR2: ENHRY, SYGVKD. In regard to this clone: Its antigen is not known.

Researchers report immunoSEQ v3.0 was run at survey level. Sequencing efforts were directed toward about 40,000-55,000 T-cell genomes per sample. Profiling relied on immunoSEQ multiplex PCR, and the TCRdb table lists in-frame clones only, not all of them. The sample carries 40,000 to 50,000 clones, 85% to 95% recorded once. V and J are TRBV10-3 and TRBJ2-3; D unresolved. The source is a young man with HIV. Sequenced here: unsorted PBMCs, sampled about 9.1 years after starting antiretroviral therapy. The DNA of the CDR3 is TGTGCCATCAGATACTCTAGTGGCACGCAGTATTTT. Translation: CAIRYSSGTQYF.